This is a list of T cell receptor beta chains from one sample in a study of blood T cell repertoires in COVID-19. Sequencing was performed with immunoSEQ multiplex PCR; in TCRdb, only in-frame clones are kept and a portion is missing. Here the sample spans more than 250,000 clones, roughly 87% being singletons. What was sequenced was PBMCs or T cells enriched from blood (not recorded which). The receptors shown here come from a woman in her twenties or thirties who had recovered from COVID-19. CDR3s include the opening cysteine and the closing phenylalanine or tryptophan. The order of the fields is V gene, D gene, clone size, J gene, CDR3 DNA, CDR3 protein. A D gene is named only where the DNA matches it firmly. Where a row states a size, it is once, few, many or the class of an expanded clone; other rows omit it.

V gene: TRBV6-5; D gene: NA; clone size: NA; J gene: TRBJ1-6; CDR3 DNA: TGTGCCAGCTCCCGGCAGGGCAATTCACCCCTCCACTTT; CDR3 protein: CASSRQGNSPLHF
V gene: TRBV29-1; D gene: TRBD2; clone size: few; J gene: TRBJ2-5; CDR3 DNA: TGCAGCGTACCCCCCGGGGGGGGTAGGGAGACCCAGTACTTC; CDR3 protein: CSVPPGGGRETQYF
V gene: TRBV9; D gene: TRBD2; clone size: NA; J gene: TRBJ2-1; CDR3 DNA: TGTGCCAGCAGCGGAAGACTAGCGGGAAATGAGCAGTTCTTC; CDR3 protein: CASSGRLAGNEQFF
V gene: TRBV19; D gene: NA; clone size: NA; J gene: TRBJ1-1; CDR3 DNA: TGTGCCAGTAGTATAGTGCCAGGGAAGAACACTGAAGCTTTCTTT; CDR3 protein: CASSIVPGKNTEAFF
V gene: TRBV4-3; D gene: NA; clone size: NA; J gene: TRBJ2-3; CDR3 DNA: TGCGCCAGCAGCCAAGGACAGACTAGCACAGATACGCAGTATTTT; CDR3 protein: CASSQGQTSTDTQYF
V gene: TRBV5-4; D gene: NA; clone size: NA; J gene: TRBJ1-6; CDR3 DNA: TGTGCCAGCAGCCCGGCGGGGATTTCCGCTAATTCACCCCTCCACTTT; CDR3 protein: CASSPAGISANSPLHF
V gene: TRBV6-8; D gene: NA; clone size: NA; J gene: TRBJ2-5; CDR3 DNA: TGTGCCAGCCGCGTTCTCCAAGCGGAGATACACCAGACCCAGTACTTC; CDR3 protein: CASRVLQAEIHQTQYF
V gene: TRBV4-2; D gene: NA; clone size: NA; J gene: TRBJ1-2; CDR3 DNA: TGTGCCAGCAGCCTCCAAGGGGCAGGGGCGGATGGCTACACCTTC; CDR3 protein: CASSLQGAGADGYTF
V gene: TRBV11-2; D gene: TRBD1; clone size: NA; J gene: TRBJ2-2; CDR3 DNA: TGTGCCAGCAGCCCCGGACAGGGAGCCACCGGGGAGCTGTTTTTT; CDR3 protein: CASSPGQGATGELFF
V gene: TRBV11-2; D gene: NA; clone size: NA; J gene: TRBJ1-1; CDR3 DNA: TGTGCCAGCAGCGGGGCCGGGAACACTGAAGCTTTCTTT; CDR3 protein: CASSGAGNTEAFF
V gene: TRBV7-8; D gene: TRBD1; clone size: NA; J gene: TRBJ1-5; CDR3 DNA: TGTGCCAGCAGCTTAGTGGGGACAGACAATCAGCCCCAGCATTTT; CDR3 protein: CASSLVGTDNQPQHF
V gene: TRBV27; D gene: TRBD1; clone size: once; J gene: TRBJ1-5; CDR3 DNA: TGTGCCAGCAGCCCCATCCCGGGACAGAGGGGCAATCAGCCCCAGCATTTT; CDR3 protein: CASSPIPGQRGNQPQHF
V gene: TRBV4-2; D gene: TRBD2; clone size: medium-sized; J gene: TRBJ2-3; CDR3 DNA: TGTGCCAGCAGCGCACTAATGAGCGGGGGCCACCTTTTCACAGATACGCAGTATTTT; CDR3 protein: CASSALMSGGHLFTDTQYF
V gene: TRBV19; D gene: TRBD1; clone size: few; J gene: TRBJ1-4; CDR3 DNA: TGTGCCAGTACACAGGGGGGAAGGGAAAAACTGTTTTTT; CDR3 protein: CASTQGGREKLFF
V gene: TRBV27; D gene: TRBD1; clone size: NA; J gene: TRBJ1-1; CDR3 DNA: TGTGCCAGCAGTTTGGTACAGGGGGGCGCTGAAGCTTTCTTT; CDR3 protein: CASSLVQGGAEAFF
V gene: TRBV19; D gene: TRBD1; clone size: NA; J gene: TRBJ1-4; CDR3 DNA: TGTGCCAGTAGTGAGTCAGGGGGAGATAATGAAAAACTGTTTTTT; CDR3 protein: CASSESGGDNEKLFF
V gene: TRBV14; D gene: NA; clone size: NA; J gene: TRBJ1-6; CDR3 DNA: TGTGCCAGCAGCCAAGGACTGGTAGCGAAAAATTCACCCCTCCACTTT; CDR3 protein: CASSQGLVAKNSPLHF
V gene: TRBV7-8; D gene: NA; clone size: NA; J gene: TRBJ1-5; CDR3 DNA: TGTGCCAGCACACAAAGCCGGGGGAACAATCAGCCCCAGCATTTT; CDR3 protein: CASTQSRGNNQPQHF
V gene: TRBV4-2; D gene: NA; clone size: NA; J gene: TRBJ1-2; CDR3 DNA: TGTGCCAGCAGCCAAGAGGAACGAGGGAACTATGGCTACACCTTC; CDR3 protein: CASSQEERGNYGYTF
V gene: TRBV7-8; D gene: NA; clone size: NA; J gene: TRBJ1-6; CDR3 DNA: TGTGCCAGCAGCATGGGGACCGGGGGTTCACCCCTCCACTTT; CDR3 protein: CASSMGTGGSPLHF
V gene: TRBV19; D gene: TRBD1; clone size: once; J gene: TRBJ2-7; CDR3 DNA: TGTGCCAGTAGTCTCCGAGACAGGGGGTACGAGCAGTACTTC; CDR3 protein: CASSLRDRGYEQYF
V gene: TRBV2; D gene: TRBD2; clone size: NA; J gene: TRBJ2-5; CDR3 DNA: TGTGCCAGCGGGATCCGACCGGGACTAGCGGGGGGGGTACAAGAGACCCAGTACTTC; CDR3 protein: CASGIRPGLAGGVQETQYF
V gene: TRBV29-1; D gene: NA; clone size: NA; J gene: TRBJ1-3; CDR3 DNA: TGCAGCGTTGCAGAATTCGTCTCTGGAAACACCATATATTTT; CDR3 protein: CSVAEFVSGNTIYF
V gene: TRBV6-6; D gene: TRBD1; clone size: NA; J gene: TRBJ2-7; CDR3 DNA: TGTGCCAGCAGTGACAGGGGCGGCTACGAGCAGTACTTC; CDR3 protein: CASSDRGGYEQYF
V gene: TRBV30; D gene: NA; clone size: NA; J gene: TRBJ1-4; CDR3 DNA: TGTGCCGGGGAGGGGCGGCAGACTTCAACTAATGAAAAACTGTTTTTT; CDR3 protein: CAGEGRQTSTNEKLFF
V gene: TRBV11-2; D gene: TRBD1; clone size: NA; J gene: TRBJ2-3; CDR3 DNA: TGTGCCAGCAGCACCTTACAGGGGGCAGGCACAGATACGCAGTATTTT; CDR3 protein: CASSTLQGAGTDTQYF
V gene: TRBV30; D gene: NA; clone size: NA; J gene: TRBJ1-1; CDR3 DNA: TGTGCCTGGAGCTCGCCGGGGGAGTACACTGAAGCTTTCTTT; CDR3 protein: CAWSSPGEYTEAFF
V gene: TRBV19; D gene: TRBD1; clone size: NA; J gene: TRBJ2-1; CDR3 DNA: TGTGCCAGTAGTAGAGGGGACAGGGGGCCTTACAATGAGCAGTTCTTC; CDR3 protein: CASSRGDRGPYNEQFF
V gene: TRBV30; D gene: TRBD2; clone size: NA; J gene: TRBJ2-1; CDR3 DNA: TGTGCCTGGAGCGCCGGGACTAGCGGATACAATGAGCAGTTCTTC; CDR3 protein: CAWSAGTSGYNEQFF
V gene: TRBV7-9; D gene: NA; clone size: NA; J gene: TRBJ2-7; CDR3 DNA: TGTGCCAGCAGCGCGAGCTCCTACGAGCAGTACTTC; CDR3 protein: CASSASSYEQYF
V gene: TRBV15; D gene: TRBD1; clone size: NA; J gene: TRBJ1-1; CDR3 DNA: TGTGCCACCAGCCCGATGACAGGGTTAAACACTGAAGCTTTCTTT; CDR3 protein: CATSPMTGLNTEAFF
V gene: TRBV18; D gene: NA; clone size: NA; J gene: TRBJ1-2; CDR3 DNA: TGTGCCAGCTCATTCGACAGGCCGGGCTATGGCTACACCTTC; CDR3 protein: CASSFDRPGYGYTF
V gene: TRBV5-4; D gene: TRBD1; clone size: NA; J gene: TRBJ1-2; CDR3 DNA: TGTGCCAGCAGCTTGGCCCAGGGGGATGGCTACACCTTC; CDR3 protein: CASSLAQGDGYTF
V gene: TRBV19; D gene: NA; clone size: NA; J gene: TRBJ1-2; CDR3 DNA: TGTGCCAGTAGTATAGTTGGGGACATCCTCTATGGCTACACCTTC; CDR3 protein: CASSIVGDILYGYTF
V gene: TRBV15; D gene: TRBD2; clone size: few; J gene: TRBJ2-1; CDR3 DNA: TGTGCCACCAGCAGTGGGACTAGCGGGGGACATGGTGAGCAGTTCTTC; CDR3 protein: CATSSGTSGGHGEQFF
V gene: TRBV9; D gene: TRBD1; clone size: NA; J gene: TRBJ2-1; CDR3 DNA: TGTGCCAGCAGCTCCCGGACAGGGGCTGTTGAGCAGTTCTTC; CDR3 protein: CASSSRTGAVEQFF
V gene: TRBV19; D gene: NA; clone size: once; J gene: TRBJ2-2; CDR3 DNA: TGTGCCAGTAGTACCGGAGGCACCGGGGAGCTGTTTTTT; CDR3 protein: CASSTGGTGELFF
V gene: TRBV5-8; D gene: NA; clone size: NA; J gene: TRBJ2-3; CDR3 DNA: TGTGCCAGCAGCCTAACGCGCGGATTGGCGGCCACAGATACGCAGTATTTT; CDR3 protein: CASSLTRGLAATDTQYF
V gene: TRBV3-1/TRBV3-2; D gene: TRBD2; clone size: NA; J gene: TRBJ2-1; CDR3 DNA: TGTGCCAGCAGCCAGGGACTAGCGGGCTACAATGAGCAGTTCTTC; CDR3 protein: CASSQGLAGYNEQFF
V gene: TRBV19; D gene: TRBD2; clone size: NA; J gene: TRBJ2-1; CDR3 DNA: TGTGCCAGTAGTTCGACTAGCGGGGGCAGCTACAATGAGCAGTTCTTC; CDR3 protein: CASSSTSGGSYNEQFF
V gene: TRBV6-5; D gene: TRBD1; clone size: NA; J gene: TRBJ1-5; CDR3 DNA: TGTGCCAGCAGACAGGGGCGCAATCAGCCCCAGCATTTT; CDR3 protein: CASRQGRNQPQHF
V gene: TRBV7-2; D gene: TRBD2; clone size: once; J gene: TRBJ2-1; CDR3 DNA: TGTGCCAGCAGCTTAGCTTCGGGGGGTATCTACAATGAGCAGTTCTTC; CDR3 protein: CASSLASGGIYNEQFF
V gene: TRBV15; D gene: NA; clone size: NA; J gene: TRBJ2-1; CDR3 DNA: TGTGCCACCAGCAGGCAGGGGACATCGATTGGCAATGAGCAGTTCTTC; CDR3 protein: CATSRQGTSIGNEQFF
V gene: TRBV9; D gene: NA; clone size: NA; J gene: TRBJ2-3; CDR3 DNA: TGTGCCAGCAGCCCTGCCCCCCTGACTAGTGGTTCCACAGATACGCAGTATTTT; CDR3 protein: CASSPAPLTSGSTDTQYF
V gene: TRBV10-3; D gene: NA; clone size: NA; J gene: TRBJ1-1; CDR3 DNA: TGTGCCATCAGGCCTGCGGGGGGAGAAGGTACTGAAGCTTTCTTT; CDR3 protein: CAIRPAGGEGTEAFF
V gene: TRBV6-1; D gene: TRBD1; clone size: NA; J gene: TRBJ1-2; CDR3 DNA: TGTGCCAGCAGTGAACCGGGACAGGGAAACTATGGCTACACCTTC; CDR3 protein: CASSEPGQGNYGYTF